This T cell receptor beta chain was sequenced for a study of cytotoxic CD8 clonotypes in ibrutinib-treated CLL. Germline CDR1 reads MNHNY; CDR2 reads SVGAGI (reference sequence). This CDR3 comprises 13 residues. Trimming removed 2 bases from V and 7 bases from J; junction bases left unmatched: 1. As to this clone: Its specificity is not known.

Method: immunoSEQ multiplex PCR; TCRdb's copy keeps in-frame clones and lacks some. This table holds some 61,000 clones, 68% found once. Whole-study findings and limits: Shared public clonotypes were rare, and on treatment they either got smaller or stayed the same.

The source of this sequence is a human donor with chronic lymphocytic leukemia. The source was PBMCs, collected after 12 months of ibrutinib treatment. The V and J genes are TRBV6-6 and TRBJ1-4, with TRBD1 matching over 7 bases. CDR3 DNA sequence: TGTGCCAGCAGTTACAACAGGGGTGAAAAACTGTTTTTT. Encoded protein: CASSYNRGEKLFF.